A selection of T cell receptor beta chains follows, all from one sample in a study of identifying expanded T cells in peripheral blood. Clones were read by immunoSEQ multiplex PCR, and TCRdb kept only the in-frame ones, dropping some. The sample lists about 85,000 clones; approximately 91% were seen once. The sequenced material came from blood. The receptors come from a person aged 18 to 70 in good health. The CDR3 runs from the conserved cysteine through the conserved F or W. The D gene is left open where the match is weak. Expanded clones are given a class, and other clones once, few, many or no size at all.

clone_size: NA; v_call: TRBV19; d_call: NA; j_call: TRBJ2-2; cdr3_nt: TGTGCCAGTAGTATAGGCAGGACGAACACCGGGGAGCTGTTTTTT; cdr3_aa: CASSIGRTNTGELFF
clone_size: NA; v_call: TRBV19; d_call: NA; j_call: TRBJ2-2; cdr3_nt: TGTGCCAGTAGAACAAGCTCAACAGCCGGGGAGCTGTTTTTT; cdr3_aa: CASRTSSTAGELFF
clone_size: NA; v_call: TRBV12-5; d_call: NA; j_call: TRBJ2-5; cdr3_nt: TGTGCTAGTGGTCTAAAGCCGTACCAAGAGACCCAGTACTTC; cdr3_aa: CASGLKPYQETQYF
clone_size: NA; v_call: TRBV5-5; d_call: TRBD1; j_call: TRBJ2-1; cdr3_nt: TGTGCCAGCAGCTTGCGAGGACAGGGGAACAATGAGCAGTTCTTC; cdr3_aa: CASSLRGQGNNEQFF
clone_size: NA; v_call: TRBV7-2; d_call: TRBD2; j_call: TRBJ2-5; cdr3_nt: TGTGCCAGCAGCTTAAATGGCGGGAGCCAAGAGACCCAGTACTTC; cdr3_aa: CASSLNGGSQETQYF
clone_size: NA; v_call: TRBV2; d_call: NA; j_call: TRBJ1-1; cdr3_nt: TGTGCCAGCAGTGAACCCACAAAGAACACTGAAGCTTTCTTT; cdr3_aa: CASSEPTKNTEAFF
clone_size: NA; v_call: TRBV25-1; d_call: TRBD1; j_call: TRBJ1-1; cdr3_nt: TGTGCCAGCACCGAACGGGACAGGGTGGCTGAAGCTTTCTTT; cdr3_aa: CASTERDRVAEAFF
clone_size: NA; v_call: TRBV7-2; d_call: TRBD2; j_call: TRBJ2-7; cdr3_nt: TGTGCCAGCAGCCAGCAGCGGGGGCGGAACAACGAGCAGTACTTC; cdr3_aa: CASSQQRGRNNEQYF
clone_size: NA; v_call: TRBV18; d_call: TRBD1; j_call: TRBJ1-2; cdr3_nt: TGTGCCAGCTCACCACCGGAGGGGGCACGTAGTCATGGCTACACCTTC; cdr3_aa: CASSPPEGARSHGYTF
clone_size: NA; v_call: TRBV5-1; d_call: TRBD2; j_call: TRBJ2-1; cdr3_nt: TGCGCCAGCAGCTTCCTAGCGGGGGACAATGAGCAGTTCTTC; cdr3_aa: CASSFLAGDNEQFF
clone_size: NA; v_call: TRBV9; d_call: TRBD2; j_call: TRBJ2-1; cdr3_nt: TGTGCCAGCAGCGTAAGAGCGGGAGGGAGCAATGAGCAGTTCTTC; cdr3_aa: CASSVRAGGSNEQFF
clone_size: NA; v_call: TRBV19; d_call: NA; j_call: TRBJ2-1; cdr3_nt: TGTGCCAGTAGTAGAGGGCGAGGTTCTGTCAGCGGAGACAATGAGCAGTTCTTC; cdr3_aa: CASSRGRGSVSGDNEQFF
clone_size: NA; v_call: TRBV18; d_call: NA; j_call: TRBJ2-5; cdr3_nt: TGTGCCAGCTCACCAGCAGGGGGGGAGACCCAGTACTTC; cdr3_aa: CASSPAGGETQYF
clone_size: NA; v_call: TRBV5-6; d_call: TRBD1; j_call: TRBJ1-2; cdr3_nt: TGTGCCAGCAGCTCTGGGACAGGGGGTTTGACACTCTATGGCTACACCTTC; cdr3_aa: CASSSGTGGLTLYGYTF
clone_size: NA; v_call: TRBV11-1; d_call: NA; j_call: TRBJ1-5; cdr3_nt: TGTGCCAGCAGTCAGGGATTCGACCAGCCCCAGCATTTT; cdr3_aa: CASSQGFDQPQHF
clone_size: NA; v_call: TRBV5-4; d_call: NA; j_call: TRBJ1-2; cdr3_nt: TGTGCCAGCAGCTTGGGGGCAGGAGAAAGCTACTATGGCTACACCTTC; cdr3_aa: CASSLGAGESYYGYTF
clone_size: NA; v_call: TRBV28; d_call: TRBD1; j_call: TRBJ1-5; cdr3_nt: TGTGCCAGCAGTCCGATCGACAGGGGTGGGTTAGAACAGCCCCAGCATTTT; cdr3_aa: CASSPIDRGGLEQPQHF
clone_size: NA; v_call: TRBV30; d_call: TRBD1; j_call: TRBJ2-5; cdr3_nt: TGTGCCTGGAGTCCCGGGACAGGGGGCCACCAAGAGACCCAGTACTTC; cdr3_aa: CAWSPGTGGHQETQYF
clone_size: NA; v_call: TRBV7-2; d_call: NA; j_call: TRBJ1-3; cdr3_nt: TGTGCCAGCAGCTTAGAGGGAGCAGGCCTCTCTGGAAACACCATATATTTT; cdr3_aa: CASSLEGAGLSGNTIYF
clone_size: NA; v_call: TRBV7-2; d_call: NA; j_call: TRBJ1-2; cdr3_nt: TGTGCCAGCAGCTTCGGACAAAAGGGCTACACCTTC; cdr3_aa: CASSFGQKGYTF
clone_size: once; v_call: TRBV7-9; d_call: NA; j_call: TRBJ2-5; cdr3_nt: TGTGCCAGCAGCTTAGATGGAGGGACCCTGGAGACCCAGTACTTC; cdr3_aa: CASSLDGGTLETQYF
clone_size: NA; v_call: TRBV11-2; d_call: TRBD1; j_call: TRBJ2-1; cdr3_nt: TGTGCCAGCAGCCGGACCGGGACAGGCGCCTACAATGAGCAGTTCTTC; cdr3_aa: CASSRTGTGAYNEQFF
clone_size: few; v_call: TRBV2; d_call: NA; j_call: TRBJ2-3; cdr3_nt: TGTGCCAGCAGTGAAGCCGGAGCAGATACGCAGTATTTT; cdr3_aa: CASSEAGADTQYF
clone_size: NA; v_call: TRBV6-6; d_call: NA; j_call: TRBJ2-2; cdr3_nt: TGTGCCAGCAGGTTGGGAACCGGGCAGCTGTTTTTT; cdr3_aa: CASRLGTGQLFF
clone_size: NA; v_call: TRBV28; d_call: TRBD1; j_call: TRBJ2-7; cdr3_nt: TGTGCCAGCACCGGGACAGGGTTAGGCTACGAGCAGTACTTC; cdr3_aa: CASTGTGLGYEQYF
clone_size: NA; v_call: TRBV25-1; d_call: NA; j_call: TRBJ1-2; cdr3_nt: TGTGCCAGCAGCCGGTTCGGGGAAGGCTATGGCTACACCTTC; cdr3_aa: CASSRFGEGYGYTF
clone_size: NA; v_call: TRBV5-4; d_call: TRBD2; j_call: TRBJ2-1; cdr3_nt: TGTGCCAGCAGCTACACGACTAGCGGGGGCTACAATGAGCAGTTCTTC; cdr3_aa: CASSYTTSGGYNEQFF
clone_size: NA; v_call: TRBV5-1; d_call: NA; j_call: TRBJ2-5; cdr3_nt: TGCGCCAGCAGTCCTGTCGTCGAAGAGACCCAGTACTTC; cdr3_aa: CASSPVVEETQYF
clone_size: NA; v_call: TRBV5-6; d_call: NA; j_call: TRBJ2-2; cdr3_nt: TGTGCCAGCAGCTTAAGAGAGGGAACGACCGGGGAGCTGTTTTTT; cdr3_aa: CASSLREGTTGELFF
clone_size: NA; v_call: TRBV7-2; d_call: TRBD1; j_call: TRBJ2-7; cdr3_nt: TGTGCCAGCAGCTTAGATGAACGGGACAGAAGAGACGAGCAGTACTTC; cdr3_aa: CASSLDERDRRDEQYF
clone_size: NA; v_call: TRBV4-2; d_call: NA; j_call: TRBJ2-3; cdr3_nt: TGTGCCAGCAGCCAAGGAGTTGGCACAGATACGCAGTATTTT; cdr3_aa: CASSQGVGTDTQYF
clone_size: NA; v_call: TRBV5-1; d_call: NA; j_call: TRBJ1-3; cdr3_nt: TGCGCCAGCAGCTTGAACGGTCACTCTGGAAACACCATATATTTT; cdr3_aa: CASSLNGHSGNTIYF
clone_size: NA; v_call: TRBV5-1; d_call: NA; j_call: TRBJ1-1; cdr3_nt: TGCGCCAGCAGCCTCCACGGGGGCACTGAAGCTTTCTTT; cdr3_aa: CASSLHGGTEAFF
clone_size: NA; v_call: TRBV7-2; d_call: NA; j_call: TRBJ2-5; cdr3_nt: TGTGCCAGCAGCTTAGGTGGGACCACTAAAGAGACCCAGTACTTC; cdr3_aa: CASSLGGTTKETQYF
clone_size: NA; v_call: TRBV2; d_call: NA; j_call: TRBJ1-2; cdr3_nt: TGTGCCAGCAGGGGATTCCCGGGTGCACCCCGGGGCACCTTC; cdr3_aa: CASRGFPGAPRGTF
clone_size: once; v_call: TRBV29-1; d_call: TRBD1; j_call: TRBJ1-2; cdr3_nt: TGCAGCGTTGAAGATAGGTGGGGACAGGGGGTAGGTGGCTACACCTTC; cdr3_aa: CSVEDRWGQGVGGYTF
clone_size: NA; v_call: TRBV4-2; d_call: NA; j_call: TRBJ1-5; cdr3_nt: TGTGCCAGCAGCCAAGGAGGGATGCGGCCCCAGCATTTT; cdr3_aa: CASSQGGMRPQHF
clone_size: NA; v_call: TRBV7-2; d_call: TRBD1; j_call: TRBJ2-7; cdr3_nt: TGTGCCAGCAGCTTAGCCCGGGACAGGGTTTACGAGCAGTACTTC; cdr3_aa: CASSLARDRVYEQYF
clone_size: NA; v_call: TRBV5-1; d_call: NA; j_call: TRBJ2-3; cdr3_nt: TGCGCCAGCAGCTCATTGACAGAACCTAGCACAGATACGCAGTATTTT; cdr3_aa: CASSSLTEPSTDTQYF
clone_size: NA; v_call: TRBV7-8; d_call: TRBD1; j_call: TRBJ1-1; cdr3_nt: TGTGCCAGCAGTTCCCGTGGACAGGGAAACACTGAAGCTTTCTTT; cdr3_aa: CASSSRGQGNTEAFF
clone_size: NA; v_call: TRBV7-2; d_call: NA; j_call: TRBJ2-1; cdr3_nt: TGTGCCAGCAGCTTGTCCGGGCCGCATACCTCCTACAATGAGCAGTTCTTC; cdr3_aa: CASSLSGPHTSYNEQFF
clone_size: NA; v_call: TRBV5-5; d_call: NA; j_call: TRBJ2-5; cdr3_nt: TGCGCCAGCAGCCAAGATCCCAGGACCTCGACGGGAGAGACCCAGTACTTC; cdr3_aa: CASSQDPRTSTGETQYF
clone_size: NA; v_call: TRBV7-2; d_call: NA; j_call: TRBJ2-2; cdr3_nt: TGTGCCAGCAGCTTAAGAGGTGGGCTAGCGAACACCGGGGAGCTGTTTTTT; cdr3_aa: CASSLRGGLANTGELFF
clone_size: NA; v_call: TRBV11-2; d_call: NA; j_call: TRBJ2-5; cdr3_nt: TGTGCCAGCAGCCCCACGACGGCGGGGCAGTACTTC; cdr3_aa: CASSPTTAGQYF
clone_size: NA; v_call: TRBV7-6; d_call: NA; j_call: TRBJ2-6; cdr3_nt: TGTGCCAGCAGCTTAGGAGGGGCTGGGGCCAACGTCCTGACTTTC; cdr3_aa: CASSLGGAGANVLTF
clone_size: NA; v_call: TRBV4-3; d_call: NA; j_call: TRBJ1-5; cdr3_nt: TGCGCCAGCAGCCAGGACAGCCTTAGCAATCAGCCCCAGCATTTT; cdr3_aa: CASSQDSLSNQPQHF
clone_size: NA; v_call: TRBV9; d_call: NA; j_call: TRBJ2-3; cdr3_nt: TGTGCCAGCAGCGTAGCAGGGCGGGGCACAGATACGCAGTATTTT; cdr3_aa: CASSVAGRGTDTQYF
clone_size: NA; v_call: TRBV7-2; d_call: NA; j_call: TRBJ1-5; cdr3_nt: TGTGCCAGCAGCTTCAGCAATCAGCCCCAGCATTTT; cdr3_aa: CASSFSNQPQHF
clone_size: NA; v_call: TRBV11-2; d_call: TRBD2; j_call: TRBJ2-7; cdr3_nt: TGTGCCAGCAGCTTGGTCGGACTAGCTCTCGACGAGCAGTACTTC; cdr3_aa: CASSLVGLALDEQYF
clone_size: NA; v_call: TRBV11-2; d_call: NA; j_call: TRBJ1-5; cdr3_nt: TGTGCCAGCAGTCGGGACGGGAGAAGCAATCAGCCCCAGCATTTT; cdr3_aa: CASSRDGRSNQPQHF
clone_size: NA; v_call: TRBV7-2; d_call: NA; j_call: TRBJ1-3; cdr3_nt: TGTGCCAGCAGCTTTCAATCGGGACCCGGAAACACCATATATTTT; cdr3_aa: CASSFQSGPGNTIYF
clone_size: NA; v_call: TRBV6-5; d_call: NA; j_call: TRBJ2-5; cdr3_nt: TGTGCCAGCAGTCACCGGGGGGCCCAAGAGACCCAGTACTTC; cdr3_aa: CASSHRGAQETQYF
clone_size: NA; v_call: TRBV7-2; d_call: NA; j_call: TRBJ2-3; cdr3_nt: TGTGCCAGCAGCCTTTCACGGGCCCCCACAGATACGCAGTATTTT; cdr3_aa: CASSLSRAPTDTQYF